This entry features one TCR beta chain sequence. The sample originates from a study of control samples from healthy donors and cancer patients. The assay was immunoSEQ multiplex PCR, and TCRdb's table has in-frame clones only and misses some. The data show 150,000 to 200,000 clones, with around nine tenths seen just once and less than 2% held by the top ten. The CDR3 is made up of 14 amino acids. V lost 4 bases and J 0 bases, leaving 9 bases between the germline ends. Per germline, CDR1 KGHSH and CDR2 LQKENI. Sequencing was performed on blood. The chain combines TRBV18 with TRBJ1-1; weak D call: TRBD1 (5 bases). This receptor was obtained from a man aged 18 to 30 in good health. This CDR3 reads CASSRAGLNTEAFF. In nucleotides, the CDR3 is TGTGCCAGCTCACGAGCGGGGCTGAACACTGAAGCTTTCTTT. The full variable domain, rest sourced from reference TRBV18 and TRBJ1-1, is NAGVMQNPRHLVRRRGQEARLRCSPMKGHSHVYWYRQLPEEGLKFMVYLQKENIIDESGMPKERFSAEFPKEGPSILRIQQVVRGDSAAYFCASSRAGLNTEAFFGQGTRLTVV.